This entry describes one T cell receptor (beta chain). The repertoire was sequenced with immunoSEQ multiplex PCR; TCRdb's copy has only in-frame clones and lacks some. The sample has 100,000 to 150,000 clones; 75% to 95% are singletons. The data stem from a study of control samples from healthy donors and cancer patients. The CDR3 is 15 amino acids. Losses at the gene ends were 4 bases for V and 6 bases for J; bases not matched to a gene: 7. CDR1 and CDR2 from the germline V gene are SGHRS and YFSETQ. Sequencing was performed on blood. This sequence joins TRBV5-1 and TRBJ1-2; 12 nucleotides agree with TRBD1. The sequence was obtained from a man aged 40-50 years in good health. The CDR3 spells CASSPDGTGGNGYTF. The CDR3 DNA reads TGCGCCAGCAGCCCGGATGGGACAGGGGGCAATGGCTACACCTTC.